These T cell receptor beta chains were read from a single sample in a study of T-cell memory formation after mild COVID-19. TCRdb re-analysed the 5' RACE reads in MiXCR, keeping a single row per CDR3 protein. The repertoire consists of just over 400,000 distinct CDR3 sequences, with about a quarter occurring once and the leading ten covering around 13%. Material for sequencing was PBMCs or a T cell subset sorted from them (not recorded which). The receptors were gathered from an adult woman who had mild COVID-19 (a few samples of this study predate the infection). Cell type and time point are not known. Each CDR3 is given with its conserved first and last residue. Fields, in order: J gene, clone size, D gene, V gene, CDR3 protein, CDR3 DNA. D genes are given only for firm matches. The size field is filled for only some rows; it gives once, few, many or a size class.

J: TRBJ1-1
size: few
D: TRBD1
V: TRBV6-1
CDR3: CASSEQGGMDEAFF
DNA: TGTGCCAGCAGTGAACAGGGGGGTATGGATGAAGCTTTCTTT

J: TRBJ2-4
size: .
D: .
V: TRBV18
CDR3: CASSPSQAKNIQYF
DNA: TGTGCCAGCTCACCATCCCAAGCCAAAAACATTCAGTACTTC

J: TRBJ2-2
size: .
D: .
V: TRBV7-3
CDR3: CASSLLGYTGELFF
DNA: TGTGCCAGCAGCTTACTGGGGTACACCGGGGAGCTGTTTTTT

J: TRBJ1-1
size: .
D: .
V: TRBV24-1
CDR3: CATSDGAEEDTEAFF
DNA: TGTGCCACCAGTGATGGGGCAGAAGAGGACACTGAAGCTTTCTTT

J: TRBJ1-5
size: few
D: .
V: TRBV12-3/TRBV12-4
CDR3: CASSSDYSNQPQHF
DNA: TGTGCCAGCAGTTCTGACTATAGCAATCAGCCCCAGCATTTT

J: TRBJ1-5
size: .
D: .
V: TRBV12-3/TRBV12-4
CDR3: CASSLEEGYQPQHF
DNA: TGTGCCAGCAGTCTAGAGGAGGGTTATCAGCCCCAGCATTTT

J: TRBJ2-7
size: once
D: TRBD1
V: TRBV5-1
CDR3: CASSLMYRGIYEQYF
DNA: TGCGCCAGCAGCTTGATGTACAGGGGTATCTACGAGCAGTACTTC

J: TRBJ1-6
size: .
D: .
V: TRBV9
CDR3: CASSVDGGTYNSPLHF
DNA: TGTGCCAGCAGCGTAGACGGGGGCACCTATAATTCACCCCTCCACTTT

J: TRBJ2-7
size: .
D: .
V: TRBV27
CDR3: CASSLGRFYEQYF
DNA: TGTGCCAGCAGTTTGGGACGGTTCTACGAGCAGTACTTC

J: TRBJ2-7
size: .
D: TRBD2
V: TRBV18
CDR3: CASSGPGLAGYSYEQYF
DNA: TGTGCCAGCTCCGGCCCGGGACTAGCGGGGTACTCCTACGAGCAGTACTTC

J: TRBJ2-1
size: many
D: .
V: TRBV12-3/TRBV12-4
CDR3: CASSLDPYNEQFF
DNA: TGTGCCAGCAGTTTAGACCCCTACAATGAGCAGTTCTTC

J: TRBJ2-7
size: .
D: TRBD1
V: TRBV5-1
CDR3: CASSLNGQGYEQYF
DNA: TGCGCCAGCAGCTTGAACGGACAGGGCTACGAGCAGTACTTC

J: TRBJ2-7
size: few
D: .
V: TRBV30
CDR3: CAWRSIYEQYF
DNA: TGTGCCTGGAGATCCATCTACGAGCAGTACTTC

J: TRBJ2-2
size: few
D: .
V: TRBV11-3
CDR3: CASSLRDTGELFF
DNA: TGTGCCAGCAGCTTACGAGACACCGGGGAGCTGTTTTTT

J: TRBJ2-4
size: .
D: .
V: TRBV2
CDR3: CASSDEGLAKNIQYF
DNA: TGTGCCAGCAGTGATGAAGGTCTAGCCAAAAACATTCAGTACTTC

J: TRBJ2-3
size: .
D: .
V: TRBV19
CDR3: CASSTVAASSTDTQYF
DNA: TGTGCCAGTAGTACTGTTGCGGCAAGCAGCACAGATACGCAGTATTTT

J: TRBJ2-3
size: few
D: TRBD1
V: TRBV7-9
CDR3: CASSLTGTLPQYF
DNA: TGTGCCAGCAGCTTGACAGGGACCCTCCCGCAGTATTTT

J: TRBJ2-2
size: few
D: .
V: TRBV9
CDR3: CASSPSQGNTGELFF
DNA: TGTGCCAGCAGCCCGTCCCAGGGAAACACCGGGGAGCTGTTTTTT

J: TRBJ2-3
size: few
D: TRBD2
V: TRBV6-5
CDR3: CASSYSRLAGGYWGTDTQYF
DNA: TGTGCCAGCAGTTACTCTAGACTAGCGGGAGGGTACTGGGGGACAGATACGCAGTATTTT

J: TRBJ2-5
size: .
D: .
V: TRBV5-1
CDR3: CASSLSGIGETQYF
DNA: TGCGCCAGCAGCTTGTCTGGGATAGGAGAGACCCAGTACTTC

J: TRBJ2-6
size: .
D: TRBD2
V: TRBV6-2/TRBV6-3
CDR3: CASRRTSGSGANVLTF
DNA: TGTGCCAGCAGAAGGACTAGCGGATCTGGGGCCAACGTCCTGACTTTC

J: TRBJ2-7
size: .
D: .
V: TRBV2
CDR3: CASSERGGTPWEQYF
DNA: TGTGCCAGCAGTGAACGGGGCGGGACCCCCTGGGAGCAGTACTTC

J: TRBJ1-1
size: .
D: .
V: TRBV7-2
CDR3: CASSPHGQMNTEAFF
DNA: TGTGCCAGCAGCCCCCATGGGCAGATGAACACTGAAGCTTTCTTT

J: TRBJ2-7
size: once
D: .
V: TRBV11-2
CDR3: CASSSGRYYEQYF
DNA: TGTGCCAGCAGCTCCGGACGGTATTACGAGCAGTACTTC

J: TRBJ2-6
size: .
D: TRBD1
V: TRBV4-1
CDR3: CASSQVFAGGAGANVLTF
DNA: TGCGCCAGCAGCCAAGTGTTTGCAGGGGGAGCTGGGGCCAACGTCCTGACTTTC

J: TRBJ2-1
size: few
D: TRBD2
V: TRBV7-3
CDR3: CASSSGTSGTGEQFF
DNA: TGTGCCAGCAGCTCCGGGACTAGCGGGACGGGTGAGCAGTTCTTC

J: TRBJ2-6
size: many
D: .
V: TRBV7-9
CDR3: CASSFPGANVLTF
DNA: TGTGCCAGCAGCTTTCCTGGGGCCAACGTCCTGACTTTC

J: TRBJ1-6
size: .
D: .
V: TRBV20-1
CDR3: CSARPLTPRDPLHF
DNA: TGCAGTGCTAGACCTTTAACTCCCCGGGATCCCCTCCACTTT

J: TRBJ2-1
size: .
D: TRBD1
V: TRBV9
CDR3: CASSVTGGPGNEQFF
DNA: TGTGCCAGCAGCGTTACAGGGGGCCCGGGCAATGAGCAGTTCTTC

J: TRBJ2-1
size: .
D: TRBD2
V: TRBV10-3
CDR3: CAIGGLANEQFF
DNA: TGTGCCATCGGGGGACTAGCAAATGAGCAGTTCTTC

J: TRBJ2-7
size: .
D: .
V: TRBV4-3
CDR3: CASSRSTGESYEQYF
DNA: TGCGCCAGCAGCCGCTCTACCGGGGAATCCTACGAGCAGTACTTC

J: TRBJ1-6
size: .
D: .
V: TRBV5-1
CDR3: CASSSQPGVSPLHF
DNA: TGCGCCAGCAGCTCTCAGCCAGGAGTATCACCCCTCCACTTT

J: TRBJ2-2
size: .
D: TRBD1
V: TRBV5-1
CDR3: CASSFSAVTGQPDTGELFF
DNA: TGCGCCAGCAGCTTTTCGGCAGTTACGGGACAGCCCGACACCGGGGAGCTGTTTTTT